This T cell receptor beta chain derives from a study of blood T cell repertoires in COVID-19. The overall study: Acute-phase and convalescent COVID-19 samples originated in the United States, Italy and Spain. In each case, the material was cDNA or gDNA derived from T cells, B-cell-depleted T cells, or PBMCs.

The germline CDR1 and CDR2 sequences are LNHDA and SQIVND (reference sequence). Trimming took 5 bases from V and 2 from J; bases not matched to a gene: 2. The CDR3 totals 14 residues. Source study methods: Using reference gene primer amplification, nucleated cell counts were estimated. Some clones are missing from TCRdb's copy, which holds only in-frame ones; the method was immunoSEQ multiplex PCR. The DNA was the basis for D and trimming; V, J and clone size are from that table. The data contain 100,000 to 110,000 clones, just under 80% of them singletons. The source of this sequence is a man aged 65 to 85 with active or convalescent COVID-19. Specimen: peripheral blood. The V call is TRBV19, the J call TRBJ1-5, with 8 bases lining up with TRBD1. CDR3 coding DNA: TGTGCCAGTAGTCAGGGGGCTGGCAATCAGCCCCAGCATTTT. Translation: CASSQGAGNQPQHF.